The next 2 T cell receptor beta chains were all read from a single sample in a study of shared T cell receptors in the human thymus. Sequencing was performed with immunoSEQ multiplex PCR; in TCRdb, only in-frame clones are kept and a portion is missing. The sample consists of about 380,000 clones, 95% of them appearing once. Sequenced material: thymocytes. These receptors all stem from a human donor.

The rearrangement links TRBV5-5 to TRBJ2-7; D possibly uses TRBD1 or TRBD2 (5 bases each). This CDR3 has 16 residues. Trimming cost V 4 bases and J 3 bases, with 20 bases left between them. Germline CDR1 and CDR2: SGHKS and YYEKEE (reference sequence). The CDR3 loop reads CASSPRAPRDCYEQYF. In DNA form, the CDR3 reads TGTGCCAGCAGCCCCAGGGCACCTCGGGATTGCTACGAGCAGTACTTC.

V and J are TRBV7-6 and TRBJ2-4; D is unresolved. CDR3 length equals 15 residues. Between the trimmed V and J ends, which lost 5 bases and 0 bases, there was a span of 11 bases. Looked up from germline, CDR1 is SGHVS and CDR2 is FNYEAQ. The CDR3 sequence is CASSLGSVAKNIQYF. The CDR3 nucleotides are TGTGCCAGCAGCCTGGGGTCAGTAGCCAAAAACATTCAGTACTTC.